This T cell receptor beta chain derives from a study of OX40 agonist ivuxolimab in advanced cancers. In the study overall: It was ivuxolimab, an agonistic anti-OX40 (CD134) antibody, that patients were treated with. The dose of intravenous ivuxolimab that patients received every 2 weeks ranged from 0.01 to 10 mg/kg. Study outcomes and limitations: There were also nonresponders showing low normalized T-cell clonal expansion.

This clone was counted between two and nine times. Antigen specificity is unknown. Other DNA variants within this sample encode the same CDR3. Sequencing used immunoSEQ multiplex PCR; TCRdb keeps in-frame clones, though not all of them. The repertoire holds 60,000 to 90,000 clones, roughly 84% seen once, with around 6.5% in the top ten. The CDR3 is 14 amino acids. CDR1 and CDR2 (germline): MDHEN, SYDVKM. Trimming took 4 bases from V and 14 from J; bases not matched to a gene: 12. The sequencing here drew on CD4+ or CD8+ T cells sorted from blood, taken in a trial of the OX40 agonist ivuxolimab. The chain has TRBV28 and TRBJ2-1; TRBD1 agrees at 9 bases. This receptor was taken from an adult with an advanced solid tumor such as melanoma, head and neck, liver or kidney cancer. CDR3: CASSSPGPGQGKFF. The CDR3 DNA is TGTGCCAGCAGTTCTCCGGGCCCAGGACAGGGGAAGTTCTTC.